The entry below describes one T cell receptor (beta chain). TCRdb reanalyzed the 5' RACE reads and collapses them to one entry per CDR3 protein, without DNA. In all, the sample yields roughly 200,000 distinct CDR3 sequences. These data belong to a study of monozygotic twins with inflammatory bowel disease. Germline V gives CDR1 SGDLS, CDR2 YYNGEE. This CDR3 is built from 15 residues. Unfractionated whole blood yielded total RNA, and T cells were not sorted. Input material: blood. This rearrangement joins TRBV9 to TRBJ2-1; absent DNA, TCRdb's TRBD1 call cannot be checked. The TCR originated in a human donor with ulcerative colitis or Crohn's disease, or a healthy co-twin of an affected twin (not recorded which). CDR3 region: CASSSTGQGNNEQFF. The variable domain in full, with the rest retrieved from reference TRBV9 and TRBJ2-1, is DSGVTQTPKHLITATGQRVTLRCSPRSGDLSVYWYQQSLDQGLQFLIQYYNGEERAKGNILERFSAQQFPDLHSELNLSSLELGDSALYFCASSSTGQGNNEQFFGPGTRLTVL.